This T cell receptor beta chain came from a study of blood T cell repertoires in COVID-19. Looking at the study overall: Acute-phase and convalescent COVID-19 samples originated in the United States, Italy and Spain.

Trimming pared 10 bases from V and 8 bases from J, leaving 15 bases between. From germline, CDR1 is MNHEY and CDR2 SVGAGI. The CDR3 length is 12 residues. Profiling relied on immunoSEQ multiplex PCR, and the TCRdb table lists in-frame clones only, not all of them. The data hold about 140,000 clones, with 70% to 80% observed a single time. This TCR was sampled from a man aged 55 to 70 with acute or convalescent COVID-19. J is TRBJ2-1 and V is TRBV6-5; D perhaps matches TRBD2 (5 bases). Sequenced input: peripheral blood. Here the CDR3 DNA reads TGTGCCACCCGAGTGGGAGACTATGAGCAGTTCTTC. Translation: CATRVGDYEQFF.